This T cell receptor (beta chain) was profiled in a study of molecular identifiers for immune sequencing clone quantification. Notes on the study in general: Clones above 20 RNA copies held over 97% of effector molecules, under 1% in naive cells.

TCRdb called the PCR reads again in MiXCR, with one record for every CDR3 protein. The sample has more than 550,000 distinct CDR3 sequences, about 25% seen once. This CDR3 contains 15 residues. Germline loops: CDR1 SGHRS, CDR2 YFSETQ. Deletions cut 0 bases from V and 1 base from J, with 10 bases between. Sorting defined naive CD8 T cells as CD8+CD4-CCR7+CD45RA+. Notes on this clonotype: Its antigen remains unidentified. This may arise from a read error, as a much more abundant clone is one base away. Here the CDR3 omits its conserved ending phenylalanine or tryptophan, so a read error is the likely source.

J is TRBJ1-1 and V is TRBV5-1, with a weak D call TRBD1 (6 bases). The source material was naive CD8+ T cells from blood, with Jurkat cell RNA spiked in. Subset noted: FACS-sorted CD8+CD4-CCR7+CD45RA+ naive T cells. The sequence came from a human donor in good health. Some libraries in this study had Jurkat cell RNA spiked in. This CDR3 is CASSLERTANTEAFS. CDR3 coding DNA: TGCGCCAGCAGCTTGGAACGGACAGCGAACACTGAAGCTTTCTCT.